The 26 T cell receptor beta chains given below trace back to one sample, sequenced in a study of CXCR3-negative and CXCR3-positive naive CD8 T cells. Broader study findings: Naive cells positive for CXCR3 carried more hydrophobic TRB CDR3s than CXCR3-negative ones.

Via 5' RACE with UMI labels, TRB cDNA libraries were prepared. TCRdb reprocessed the 5' RACE reads, keeping one entry per CDR3 protein, no DNA. Here the sample table reports under 150,000 distinct CDR3 sequences. These receptors are not linked to any known antigen. The sequencing input was naive CXCR3+ CD8+ T cells from blood. Subset reported: CD45RO-CCR7+CD27+CD95- naive CD8+ T cells expressing CXCR3 (TNR3+). Receptors were obtained from a human donor in good health. Some clones in this sample may be carry-over from other donors' samples.

The chain is built from TRBV5-5 and TRBJ1-1. The CDR3 is made up of 16 amino acids. The germline V gene has CDR1 SGHKS and CDR2 YYEKEE (reference sequence). Here the CDR3 reads CASSLDRWGWGTEAFF.

The chain employs TRBV19 and TRBJ1-2; no DNA is available, so the TRBD1 call from TCRdb remains unchecked. Germline V CDR1 and CDR2: LNHDA, SQIVND (reference sequence). CDR3 size: 14 residues. The CDR3 sequence: CASSITGTGYGYTF.

The gene calls are TRBV29-1 and TRBJ2-1; TCRdb's D call, TRBD1, is unchecked because there is no DNA. The CDR3 covers 18 residues. Germline CDR1 SQVTM, CDR2 ANQGSEA. The CDR3 is CSVGAGQALAGQNNEQFF.

The chain's CDR3 is CASSLVVDSPETQYF. The rearrangement uses TRBV7-9 and TRBJ2-5; TCRdb's D gene call, TRBD2, goes unchecked for lack of DNA. This CDR3 contains 15 residues. Germline CDR1 reads SEHNR; CDR2 reads FQNEAQ (reference sequence).

This chain uses TRBV9 with TRBJ2-3. The CDR3 has 13 residues. Germline CDR1 reads SGDLS; CDR2 reads YYNGEE. CDR3 loop: CASSGTSGDTQYF.

The chain has TRBV25-1 and TRBJ2-1; TCRdb proposes TRBD1, but this gene call is untestable without DNA. Germline CDR1 reads MGHDK; CDR2 reads SYGVNS. This CDR3 has 15 residues. The CDR3 is CASSKGQSSYNEQFF.

The CDR3 spells CASRLRPGTFSYNEQFF. V and J are TRBV28 and TRBJ2-1; TCRdb picks TRBD1, but there is no DNA to check that call. Germline V gene data show CDR1 as MDHEN and CDR2 as SYDVKM. This CDR3 contains 17 residues.

The rearrangement joins TRBV29-1 to TRBJ1-1; the TCRdb D gene call, TRBD1, has no DNA to confirm it. Germline lookup yields CDR1 SQVTM and CDR2 ANQGSEA. The CDR3 loop spans 13 amino acids. Here the CDR3 reads CSVEEGGNTEAFF.

The rearrangement links TRBV19 to TRBJ2-1. The CDR3 sequence is 13 residues long. Germline V gives CDR1 LNHDA, CDR2 SQIVND (reference sequence). The chain's CDR3 is CASSMDSYNEQFF.

This sequence joins TRBV28 and TRBJ2-5; TCRdb names TRBD2, which stays unverified in the absence of DNA. Germline lookup yields CDR1 MDHEN and CDR2 SYDVKM. The CDR3 runs 15 residues. CDR3 residues: CASSSFRAGGETQYF.

This sequence joins TRBV29-1 and TRBJ2-3; TCRdb calls TRBD2, which cannot be checked without DNA. The germline V gene encodes CDR1 SQVTM and CDR2 ANQGSEA. The CDR3 extends over 15 amino acids. CDR3 region: CSVIPSSGRIDTQYF.

The rearrangement uses TRBV24-1 and TRBJ2-2. CDR1 and CDR2 (germline): KGHDR, SFDVKD. The CDR3 length is 13 residues. CDR3 amino acids: CATSDRRTAELFF.

The chain combines TRBV29-1 with TRBJ2-3; no DNA is available, so the TRBD2 call from TCRdb remains unchecked. Germline V gene data show CDR1 as SQVTM and CDR2 as ANQGSEA. CDR3 length equals 16 residues. The CDR3 protein is CSVERTSGGNSDTQYF.

The chain employs TRBV29-1 and TRBJ1-2; TCRdb proposes TRBD1, but this gene call is untestable without DNA. This CDR3 is built from 13 residues. Germline assignment: CDR1 SQVTM and CDR2 ANQGSEA. This chain's CDR3 is CSVEQGALYGYTF.

The CDR3 reads CSGRQNNEQFF. V is TRBV29-1 and J is TRBJ2-1; TCRdb gives TRBD1 as the D gene, but with no DNA this cannot be confirmed. Germline CDR1 is SQVTM and CDR2 is ANQGSEA. The CDR3 has 11 residues.

The rearrangement joins TRBV5-1 to TRBJ2-7; TCRdb selects TRBD2, and the lack of DNA leaves this call unchecked. CDR1 and CDR2 from the germline V gene are SGHRS and YFSETQ. The CDR3 sequence is 15 residues long. The CDR3 region is CASSLASGRAYEQYF.

The chain combines TRBV3-1 with TRBJ2-7; TCRdb designates TRBD1, a call that cannot be tested without DNA. CDR3 length: 15 amino acids. The germline V gene has CDR1 LGHDT and CDR2 YNNKEL (reference sequence). CDR3 residues: CASSQPGQGKMEQYF.

The chain joins TRBV12-3 or TRBV12-4 to TRBJ1-2; TCRdb lists TRBD1, though no DNA is available to test this call. The CDR3 loop spans 11 amino acids. CDR3 sequence: CASSRGHGYTF.

J is TRBJ2-1 and V is TRBV29-1; as DNA is missing, the TRBD1 call by TCRdb cannot be tested. The CDR3 spans 15 residues. Germline CDR1 reads SQVTM; CDR2 reads ANQGSEA. The CDR3 is CSVFDSHMGYNEQFF.

The genes are TRBV2 and TRBJ2-1. The CDR3 totals 15 residues. The germline gives CDR1 SNHLY, CDR2 FYNNEI. This CDR3 is CASLYAGSSYNEQFF.

The gene calls are TRBV5-1 and TRBJ2-7; the D gene TCRdb calls, TRBD2, cannot be checked with no DNA. The CDR3 consists of 16 residues. Germline values: CDR1 SGHRS, CDR2 YFSETQ. The CDR3: CASSFNPGLAEARVYF.

V and J are TRBV27 and TRBJ1-1; TCRdb's D gene call, TRBD1, goes unchecked for lack of DNA. There are 14 residues in the CDR3. CDR1 and CDR2 from the germline V gene are MNHEY and SMNVEV (reference sequence). CDR3 region: CASSLSPGNTEAFF.

This sequence joins TRBV7-9 and TRBJ2-7; the TCRdb call, TRBD2, lacks DNA for checking. The CDR3 has 15 residues. Germline V gene data show CDR1 as SEHNR and CDR2 as FQNEAQ (reference sequence). The CDR3 sequence is CASSSLAGTSYEQYF.

The chain combines TRBV10-3 with TRBJ2-7; lacking DNA, the TRBD1 call made by TCRdb goes unchecked. The germline V gene has CDR1 ENHRY and CDR2 SYGVKD. The CDR3 consists of 17 residues. CDR3 amino acids: CAISESTPRQGIYEQYF.

The chain recombines TRBV29-1 with TRBJ2-1; TCRdb indicates TRBD2, and absent DNA this call remains unverified. Germline V gives CDR1 SQVTM, CDR2 ANQGSEA. CDR3 length equals 13 residues. CDR3 sequence reads: CSVPRLAANEQFF.

The J gene is TRBJ2-1, the V gene TRBV7-8; TCRdb outputs TRBD1, but without DNA this stays unchecked. This CDR3 has 16 amino acids. The germline V gene encodes CDR1 SGHVS and CDR2 FQNEAQ. The CDR3 reads CASSLPGASSYNEQFF. Full variable domain (missing parts from reference TRBV7-8 and TRBJ2-1): GAGVSQSPRYKVAKRGQDVALRCDPISGHVSLFWYQQALGQGPEFLTYFQNEAQLDKSGLPSDRFFAERPEGSVSTLKIQRTQQEDSAVYLCASSLPGASSYNEQFFGPGTRLTVL.